This TCR beta chain comes out of a study of T cells after yellow fever vaccination. By 5'RACE template switching, TCR cDNA was produced, with a universal primer site and UMIs added in the process. TCRdb processed the 5' RACE reads anew with MiXCR; each CDR3 protein has one entry. The sample consists of approximately 550,000 distinct CDR3 sequences, roughly 13% of them appearing once. From germline, CDR1 is SSHAT and CDR2 FNYEAQ (reference sequence). The CDR3 is 14 residues long. V was clipped by 1 base and J by 3 bases, with 6 bases between them. This chain connects TRBV7-7 to TRBJ2-2; D not resolved. This clonotype was obtained from a man under 40 who received the YFV17D yellow fever vaccine. The specimen was PBMCs, collected on the day of the yellow fever booster vaccination. CDR3 sequence reads: CASSLEQYTGELFF. Here the CDR3 DNA reads TGTGCCAGCAGCTTAGAGCAGTACACCGGGGAGCTGTTTTTT.